A selection of T cell receptor beta chains follows, all from one sample in a study of PD-1 blockade in classical Hodgkin lymphoma. TCRdb's copy holds only in-frame clones and misses some; the assay was immunoSEQ multiplex PCR. The sample includes 35,000 to 55,000 clones, around 76% seen only once; the top ten take 2.5% to 3.5%. The source was peripheral blood mononuclear cells (PBMCs), collected before the second cycle of nivolumab. All receptors come from a human donor with classical Hodgkin lymphoma. CDR3s include the opening cysteine and the closing phenylalanine or tryptophan. Each record gives: clone size, D gene, J gene, V gene, CDR3 DNA, CDR3 protein. A D gene is named only where the DNA matches it firmly. Not every row has a clone size; where given, it reads once, few, many or a size class.

size: -
D: -
J: TRBJ1-5
V: TRBV6-5
DNA: TGTGCCAGCAGTTCCCGCGGGGGGGTCAGCAATCAGCCCCAGCATTTT
CDR3: CASSSRGGVSNQPQHF

size: -
D: TRBD1
J: TRBJ2-1
V: TRBV6-5
DNA: TGTGCCAGCAGTTACGGACAGGCGGTCCACAATGAGCAGTTCTTC
CDR3: CASSYGQAVHNEQFF

size: -
D: -
J: TRBJ1-5
V: TRBV4-3
DNA: TGCGCCAGCAGCCAGGGGATTTCGGGCAATCAGCCCCAGCATTTT
CDR3: CASSQGISGNQPQHF

size: -
D: -
J: TRBJ2-7
V: TRBV2
DNA: TGTGCCAGCAGGTCAAGCTACGAGCAGTACTTC
CDR3: CASRSSYEQYF

size: -
D: TRBD2
J: TRBJ2-2
V: TRBV7-8
DNA: TGTGCCAGCAGCGTATCTAGCGGGATCTTAACCGGGGAGCTGTTTTTT
CDR3: CASSVSSGILTGELFF

size: -
D: TRBD2
J: TRBJ2-5
V: TRBV27
DNA: TGTGCCAGCGGTACACTAGCGGGAGCTGATTCCCAGTACTTC
CDR3: CASGTLAGADSQYF

size: -
D: TRBD1
J: TRBJ2-7
V: TRBV25-1
DNA: TGTGCCAGCAGTGGGACAGGGTCGGACTACGAGCAGTACTTC
CDR3: CASSGTGSDYEQYF

size: -
D: -
J: TRBJ1-5
V: TRBV18
DNA: TGTGCCAGCTCACCACTACCCCGGGACCTAGGATCCCTCCACCATCAGCCCCAGCATTTT
CDR3: CASSPLPRDLGSLHHQPQHF

size: once
D: -
J: TRBJ2-7
V: TRBV19
DNA: TGTGCCAGTAGTCCGCGGATAGGCTACGAGCAGTACTTC
CDR3: CASSPRIGYEQYF

size: -
D: -
J: TRBJ2-7
V: TRBV29-1
DNA: TGCAGCGTTGATGTAGGGGACTTCTACTCCTACGAGCAGTACTTC
CDR3: CSVDVGDFYSYEQYF

size: -
D: TRBD2
J: TRBJ2-1
V: TRBV7-7
DNA: TGTGCTAGCAGCCCGGGACTAGCGGGAGGGCCACCCCATGAGCAGTTCTTC
CDR3: CASSPGLAGGPPHEQFF

size: -
D: -
J: TRBJ2-7
V: TRBV7-2
DNA: TGTGCCAGCAGCTTACAAGTTTCCGAGCAGTACTTC
CDR3: CASSLQVSEQYF

size: -
D: -
J: TRBJ2-7
V: TRBV4-2
DNA: TGTGCCAGCAGCCAGCGGGACGAGCAGTACTTC
CDR3: CASSQRDEQYF

size: few
D: TRBD1
J: TRBJ1-2
V: TRBV27
DNA: TGTGCCAGCAGTTTATCGGGGGGGGACAGGCTCTATGGCTACACCTTC
CDR3: CASSLSGGDRLYGYTF

size: -
D: -
J: TRBJ1-3
V: TRBV6-5
DNA: TGTGCCAGCAGACCACAGGGTCTGTCTGGAAACACCATATATTTT
CDR3: CASRPQGLSGNTIYF

size: -
D: -
J: TRBJ2-7
V: TRBV29-1
DNA: TGCAGCGTTGCCCGGGACCCAGCCTACGAGCAGTACTTC
CDR3: CSVARDPAYEQYF

size: few
D: -
J: TRBJ2-5
V: TRBV10-2
DNA: TGCGCCAGCAGTGGGAGGGATCGAGAGACCCAGTACTTC
CDR3: CASSGRDRETQYF

size: -
D: -
J: TRBJ2-3
V: TRBV7-2
DNA: TGTGCCAGCAGGCAAGGGGCGGGAAGGGATACGCAGTATTTT
CDR3: CASRQGAGRDTQYF

size: -
D: -
J: TRBJ1-1
V: TRBV19
DNA: TGTGCCAGTAGTGGGAAAGAACACCCGAAGAACACTGAAGCTTTCTTT
CDR3: CASSGKEHPKNTEAFF

size: -
D: -
J: TRBJ1-2
V: TRBV20-1
DNA: TGCAGTGCCCTTCCCGACTATGGCTACACCTTC
CDR3: CSALPDYGYTF

size: -
D: TRBD2
J: TRBJ2-7
V: TRBV10-2
DNA: TGCGCCAGCAGACTACTAGCGGGCCCCTACGAGCAGTACTTC
CDR3: CASRLLAGPYEQYF

size: -
D: -
J: TRBJ2-7
V: TRBV27
DNA: TGTGCCAGCAGTCCGCCGGGATATTACTACGAGCAGTACTTC
CDR3: CASSPPGYYYEQYF

size: -
D: -
J: TRBJ1-5
V: TRBV7-2
DNA: TGTGCCAGCAGCTTATATGGGAGGAATCAGCCCCAGCATTTT
CDR3: CASSLYGRNQPQHF

size: few
D: -
J: TRBJ2-7
V: TRBV5-6
DNA: TGTGCCAGCAGCTCCGGGGATACCTACGAGCAGTACTTC
CDR3: CASSSGDTYEQYF

size: -
D: TRBD1
J: TRBJ1-2
V: TRBV5-5
DNA: TGTGCCAGCAGCATTATCGGGACAGACTTTGATGGCTTC
CDR3: CASSIIGTDFDGF

size: -
D: -
J: TRBJ1-3
V: TRBV7-2
DNA: TGTGCCAGCAGCTTAGCGGTACAGGAAGGAAACACCATATATTTT
CDR3: CASSLAVQEGNTIYF

size: -
D: TRBD2
J: TRBJ2-5
V: TRBV9
DNA: TGTGCCAGCAGCGTCTCGGGAGGGGCCCAAGAGACCCAGTACTTC
CDR3: CASSVSGGAQETQYF

size: -
D: -
J: TRBJ2-5
V: TRBV7-2
DNA: TGTGCCAGCAGCTTTGGGGGGCGGCAAGAGACCCAGTACTTC
CDR3: CASSFGGRQETQYF